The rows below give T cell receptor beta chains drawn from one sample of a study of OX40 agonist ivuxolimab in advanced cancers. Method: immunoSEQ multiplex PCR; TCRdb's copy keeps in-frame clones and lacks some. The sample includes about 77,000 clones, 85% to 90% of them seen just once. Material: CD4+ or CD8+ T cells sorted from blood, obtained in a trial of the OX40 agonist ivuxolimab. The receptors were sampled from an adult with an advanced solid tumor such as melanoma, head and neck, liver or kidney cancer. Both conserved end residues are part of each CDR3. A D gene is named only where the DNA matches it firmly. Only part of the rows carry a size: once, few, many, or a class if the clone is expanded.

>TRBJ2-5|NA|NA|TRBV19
TGTGCCAGTAGTGATACGGCCCCCCCCAGGAACTGGGAGACCCAGTACTTC
CASSDTAPPRNWETQYF
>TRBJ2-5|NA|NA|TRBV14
TGTGCCAGCAGCTACACCCGGGGAGGAGGGGAGACCCAGTACTTC
CASSYTRGGGETQYF
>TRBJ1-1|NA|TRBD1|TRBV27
TGTGCCAGCAGTTTAGGGAATACGGACAGGAAAGCTTTCTTT
CASSLGNTDRKAFF
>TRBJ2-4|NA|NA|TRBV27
TGTGCCAGCAATTCCAGAGGGGAGGGGGATATTCAGTACTTC
CASNSRGEGDIQYF
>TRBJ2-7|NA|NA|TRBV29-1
TGCAGCGTTGACTCGCCCGAGACAGACTACGAGCAGTACTTC
CSVDSPETDYEQYF
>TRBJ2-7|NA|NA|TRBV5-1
TGCGCCAGCAGCTCCGGACCAGGGGCGCACGAGCAGTACTTC
CASSSGPGAHEQYF
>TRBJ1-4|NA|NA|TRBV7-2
TGTGCCAGCAGCTTAGGGGTGGCAGGGAGGAAAGAAAAACTGTTTTTT
CASSLGVAGRKEKLFF
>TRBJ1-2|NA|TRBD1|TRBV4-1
TGCGCCAGCAGCCCATCTTTAATAGGCCGGGACAGGGGCTATGGCTACACCTTC
CASSPSLIGRDRGYGYTF
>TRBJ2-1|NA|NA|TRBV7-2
TGTGCCAGCAGCTTGCAGGGCTTTCACAATGAGCAGTTCTTC
CASSLQGFHNEQFF
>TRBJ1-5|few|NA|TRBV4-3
TGCGCCAGCAGCCAAGGGGGCAATCAGCCCCAGCATTTT
CASSQGGNQPQHF
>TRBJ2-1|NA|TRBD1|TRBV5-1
TGCGCCAGCAGCTTGGCAGGACAGGGGACATACAATGAGCAGTTCTTC
CASSLAGQGTYNEQFF
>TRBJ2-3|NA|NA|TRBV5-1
TGCGCCAGCAGCTTGGGTTCCGGGGGTAGCACAGATACGCAGTATTTT
CASSLGSGGSTDTQYF
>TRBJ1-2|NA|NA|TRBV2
TGTGCCAGCAGTACTAGGGGCCATGGCTACACCTTC
CASSTRGHGYTF
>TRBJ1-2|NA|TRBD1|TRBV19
TGTGCCAGTAGTCTCGGGACAGGGGTTTTGGCAAAAAACTATGGCTACACCTTC
CASSLGTGVLAKNYGYTF
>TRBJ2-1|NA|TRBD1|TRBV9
TGTGCCAGCAGCGTAGCAACCCTGACAGGGTTCAATGAGCAGTTCTTC
CASSVATLTGFNEQFF
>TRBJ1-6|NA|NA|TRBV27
TGTGCCAGCAGTTTATACGGGGGGCGCGATTCACCCCTCCACTTT
CASSLYGGRDSPLHF
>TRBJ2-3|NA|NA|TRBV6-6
TGTGCCAGCTCTGGACTGGCAAGCACAGATACGCAGTATTTT
CASSGLASTDTQYF
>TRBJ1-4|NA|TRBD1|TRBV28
TGTGCCAGCACTACCCCCGGGACAGCCAATGAAAAACTGTTTTTT
CASTTPGTANEKLFF
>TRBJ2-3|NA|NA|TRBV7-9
TGTGCCAGCAGCTTAGGACTAAGCGATCTAGATACGCAGTATTTT
CASSLGLSDLDTQYF
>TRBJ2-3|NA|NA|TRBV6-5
TGTGCCAGCAGTTCCTTAGCGTTGGGCACAGATACGCAGTATTTT
CASSSLALGTDTQYF
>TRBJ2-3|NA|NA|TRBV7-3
TGTGCCAGCAGTTTCGACGAGCGGTATACGCAGTATTTT
CASSFDERYTQYF
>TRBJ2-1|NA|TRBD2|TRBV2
TGTGCCAGCAGTGAAAGGAGCGGGGGGCTCAATGAGCAGTTCTTC
CASSERSGGLNEQFF
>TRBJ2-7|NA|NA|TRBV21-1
TGTGCCAGCAGCGCGCCGGGGGGCGGCTACGAGCAGTACTTC
CASSAPGGGYEQYF
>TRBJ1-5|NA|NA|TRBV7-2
TGTGCCAGCAGTCCACAGATCAATCAGCCCCAGCATTTT
CASSPQINQPQHF
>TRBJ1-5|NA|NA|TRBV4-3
TGCGCCAGCAGCCCCATCAGTGGTCAGCCCCAGCATTTT
CASSPISGQPQHF
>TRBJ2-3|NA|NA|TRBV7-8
TGTGCCAGCAGCCTCAGACAGGGCACAGATACGCAGTATTTT
CASSLRQGTDTQYF
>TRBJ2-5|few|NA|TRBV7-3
TGTGCCAGCAGCGATAACCAAGAGACCCAGTACTTC
CASSDNQETQYF
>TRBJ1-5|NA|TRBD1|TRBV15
TGTGCCACCAGCAGAGATCGGACAGGGCAAAATCAGCCCCAGCATTTT
CATSRDRTGQNQPQHF
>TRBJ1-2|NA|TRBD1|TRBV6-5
TGTGCCAGCAGAACGACAGGGTATGGCGGCTACACCTTC
CASRTTGYGGYTF
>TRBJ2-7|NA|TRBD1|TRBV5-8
TGTGCCAGCAGCTCGGGACAGGGAATGGGTTCCTACGAGCAGTACTTC
CASSSGQGMGSYEQYF
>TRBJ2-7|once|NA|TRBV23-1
TGCGCCAGCAGTCAATGTCTGCGCCCCGTTGGGATCTACGAGCAGTACTTC
CASSQCLRPVGIYEQYF
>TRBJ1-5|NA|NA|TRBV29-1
TGCAGCTGTACCTTTGCCGGGGGCTTGGGAAATCAGCCCCAGCATTTT
CSCTFAGGLGNQPQHF
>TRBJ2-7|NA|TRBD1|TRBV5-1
TGCGCCAGCAGCCGAGACAGGGGGAACTCCTACGAGCAGTACTTC
CASSRDRGNSYEQYF
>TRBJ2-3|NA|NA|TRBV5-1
TGCGCCAGCAGCTTGCCTAGCGCTAGCACAGATACGCAGTATTTT
CASSLPSASTDTQYF
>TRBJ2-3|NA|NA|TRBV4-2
TGTGCCAGCAGCCACGGCGAAGGCGGAAGGTATTTT
CASSHGEGGRYF
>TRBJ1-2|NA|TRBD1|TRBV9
TGTGCCAGCAGCGGGGACAGGAACTATGGCTACACCTTC
CASSGDRNYGYTF
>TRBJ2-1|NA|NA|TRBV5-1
TGCGCCAGCAGCTTTGCCGCCGAGGAGCAGTTCTTC
CASSFAAEEQFF
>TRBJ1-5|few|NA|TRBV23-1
TGCGCCAGTAGCTGTAGGGATAGCAATCAGCCCCAGCATTTT
CASSCRDSNQPQHF
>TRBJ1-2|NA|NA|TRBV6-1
TGTGCCAGCAGTTATAACTATGGCTACACCTTC
CASSYNYGYTF
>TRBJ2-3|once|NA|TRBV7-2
TGTGCCAGCTCCAGGGGCCACACAGATACGCAGTATTTT
CASSRGHTDTQYF
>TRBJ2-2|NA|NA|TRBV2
TGTGCCAGCAGCCAAGGGGCAGGCTTCACCGGGGAACTGTTTTTT
CASSQGAGFTGELFF
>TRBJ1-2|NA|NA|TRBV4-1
TGCGCCAGCAGCCGTACACCGGGGGCCGCTGGCTACACCTTC
CASSRTPGAAGYTF
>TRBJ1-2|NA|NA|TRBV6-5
TGTGCCAGCAGTGGGAGGGGAGGTGGGGGATATGGCTACACCTTC
CASSGRGGGGYGYTF
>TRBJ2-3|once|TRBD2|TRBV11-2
TGTGCCAGCAGCTTGGTTACCGGGGGGGCAGATACGCAGTATTTT
CASSLVTGGADTQYF
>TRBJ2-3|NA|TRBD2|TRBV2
TGTGCCAGCCACGGGACTAGCGGGGGCACAGATACGCAGTATTTT
CASHGTSGGTDTQYF
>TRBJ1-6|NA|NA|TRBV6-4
TGTGCCAGCAGTGAAAGGAGCTCCTATAATTCACCCCTCCACTTT
CASSERSSYNSPLHF
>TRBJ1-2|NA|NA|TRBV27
TGTGCCAGCAGTTTAGTAGGCTCGATGGGGAACTATGGCTACACCTTC
CASSLVGSMGNYGYTF
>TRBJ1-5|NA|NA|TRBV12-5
TGTGCTAGTGCCCGGGACGGGAGGGGGCAGCCCCAGCATTTT
CASARDGRGQPQHF
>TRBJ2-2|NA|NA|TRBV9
TGTGCCAGCAGCAGGGACACCGGGGAGCTGTTTTTT
CASSRDTGELFF
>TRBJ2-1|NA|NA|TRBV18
TGTGCCAGCTCAGGGCAGGGGGGCTACAATGAGCAGTTCTTC
CASSGQGGYNEQFF
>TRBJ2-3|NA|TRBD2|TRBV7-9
TGTGCCAGCAGCTTGGAGTTGAGCGGGGATTGGGGCACAGATACGCAGTATTTT
CASSLELSGDWGTDTQYF
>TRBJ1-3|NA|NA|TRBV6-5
TGTGCCAGCAGTTACACCTCTGGAAACACCATATATTTT
CASSYTSGNTIYF
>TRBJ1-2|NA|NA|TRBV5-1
TGCGCCAGCAGCTTGGGCACAGGGCGGCGTGGCTACACCTTC
CASSLGTGRRGYTF
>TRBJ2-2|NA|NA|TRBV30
TGTGCCTGGAGTCCGGCCGGCTCGACTCTCCGGGAGCTGTTTTTT
CAWSPAGSTLRELFF
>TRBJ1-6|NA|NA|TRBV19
TGTGCCAGTTCGACAGACTATAATTCACCCCTCCACTTT
CASSTDYNSPLHF
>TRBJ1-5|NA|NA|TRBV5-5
TGTGCCAGCAGCTTCCTGGGGCAGCGTGATCAGCCCCAGCATTTT
CASSFLGQRDQPQHF